The clone carrying this T cell receptor (beta chain) has only a few counts. The antigen is not known. This sample stems from a study of beta chain features in type 1 diabetes. The study's findings and limits: These data did not resolve whether HLA type affects TCRB rearrangement. Over-representation of high TCR-expressing cells was a possible consequence of cDNA sequencing. All four CD4+ subsets of Type 1 diabetes patients contained TCRB CDR3s that were moderately but significantly shorter.

Trimming stripped 4 bases from V and 5 bases from J, with 15 bases between. Germline V CDR1 and CDR2: SGHDT, YYEEEE. The CDR3 totals 14 residues. Of the isolated RNA, all was reverse transcribed, and so the sequenced material was expressed TCRB transcripts. Sequencing used immunoSEQ multiplex PCR; TCRdb keeps in-frame clones, though not all of them. The sample yields about 340,000 clones, approximately 13% seen once. In total, each donor contributed a single heparinised blood draw that averaged roughly 100 mL. This TCR was sampled from a woman between 18 and 30 years old with type 1 diabetes. Sequenced material: naive CD4+ T cells from blood. The V gene is TRBV5-6, the J gene TRBJ1-2; D might be TRBD1 (6 bases). Written as DNA, the CDR3 is TGTGCCAGCAGCCCCGGGACAAAGGGTTATGGCTACACCTTC. It is translated as CASSPGTKGYGYTF.